The 19 T cell receptor beta chains in this list originate from one sample, sequenced in a study of blood T cell repertoires in COVID-19. Method: immunoSEQ multiplex PCR; TCRdb's copy keeps in-frame clones and lacks some. The sample has around 460,000 clones, roughly 90% seen once. Sequenced: peripheral blood. The receptors originated from a man between 18 and 35 years old with COVID-19, enrolled during active disease.

The V gene is TRBV6-1, the J gene TRBJ2-7; D perhaps matches TRBD2 (6 bases). The V and J ends lost 4 bases and 0 bases respectively, with 16 bases between them. The CDR3 is 16 amino acids. Germline V CDR1 and CDR2: MNHNS, SASEGT. In DNA, the CDR3 is TGTGCCAGCAGTGGCTACCCGGGGGTGGGCTCCTACGAGCAGTACTTC. Protein: CASSGYPGVGSYEQYF.

The V call is TRBV28, the J call TRBJ1-1; perhaps TRBD1 as D (5 bases). The CDR3 sequence is 15 residues long. CDR1 is MDHEN, CDR2 SYDVKM, per germline. Trimming took 5 bases from V and 4 from J, leaving 17 bases between them. Written as DNA, the CDR3 is TGTGCCAGCAGTCTACCGGTAGGGGTGGGCACTGAAGCTTTCTTT. Protein sequence: CASSLPVGVGTEAFF.

The chain joins TRBV7-2 to TRBJ2-1; D is uncertain. V lost 6 bases to trimming and J lost 1 base, with 10 bases between them. The V gene's germline CDR1 is SGHTA and CDR2 FQGNSA. The CDR3 sequence is 14 residues long. The CDR3 is CASRRLDSYNEQFF. CDR3 sequence (DNA): TGTGCCAGCAGAAGACTGGATTCCTACAATGAGCAGTTCTTC.

V is TRBV24-1 and J is TRBJ1-5, with D possibly matching TRBD1 (5 bases). The germline V gene has CDR1 KGHDR and CDR2 SFDVKD. V was shortened by 3 bases and J by 3 bases, with 11 bases between the two germline ends. The CDR3 is 15 residues long. Written as DNA, the CDR3 is TGTGCCACCAGTGATACAGGACGTTCCAATCAGCCCCAGCATTTT. Encoded protein: CATSDTGRSNQPQHF.

The chain combines TRBV3-1 (or the pseudogene TRBV3-2) with TRBJ2-1, with D maybe TRBD2 (5 bases). Between the trimmed V and J ends, which lost 2 bases and 3 bases, there was a span of 14 bases. Per the germline V gene, CDR1 is LGHDT and CDR2 is YNNKEL (reference sequence). The CDR3 consists of 16 residues. The CDR3 DNA follows: TGTGCCAGCAGCCAATGGCGAACTAGACTCTACAATGAGCAGTTCTTC. This gives the protein CASSQWRTRLYNEQFF.

Concerning this clone itself: The identical CDR3 is also encoded by other nucleotide sequences in the sample. CDR3 protein: CASSSNYEQYF. For the CDR3, the DNA is TGTGCCAGCAGTAGCAACTACGAGCAGTACTTC. The chain combines TRBV6-6 with TRBJ2-7; D gene ambiguous. CDR3 size: 11 residues. The V and J ends lost 5 bases and 3 bases respectively, with 5 bases between them. Germline V gene data show CDR1 as MNHNY and CDR2 as SVGAGI (reference sequence).

V and J are TRBV24-1 and TRBJ2-1; 9 bases fit TRBD2. From germline, CDR1 is KGHDR and CDR2 SFDVKD. V was clipped by 4 bases and J by 8 bases; unmatched bases: 8. The CDR3 is 15 amino acids. The CDR3 DNA follows: TGTGCCACCAGTGAACTTGGGACTAGCAACGATGAGCAGTTCTTC. Translation: CATSELGTSNDEQFF.

This chain uses TRBV7-2 with TRBJ1-5, with 9 bases matching TRBD1. The trim removed 4 bases at V and 6 bases at J, leaving 13 bases unmatched. Germline V gene sequence: CDR1 SGHTA, CDR2 FQGNSA. This CDR3 has 17 amino acids. The CDR3 region is CASSSNTGGIRSQPQHF. The CDR3, as DNA: TGTGCCAGCAGCTCAAATACAGGGGGCATACGTAGTCAGCCCCAGCATTTT. Complete variable domain (other parts from reference TRBV7-2 and TRBJ1-5): GAGVSQSPSNKVTEKGKDVELRCDPISGHTALYWYRQSLGQGLEFLIYFQGNSAPDKSGLPSDRFSAERTGGSVSTLTIQRTQQEDSAVYLCASSSNTGGIRSQPQHFGDGTRLSIL.

CDR3 protein: CASSLSGFGYTF. In DNA, the CDR3 is TGTGCCAGCAGCTTATCAGGGTTCGGCTACACCTTC. The V call is TRBV7-8, the J call TRBJ1-2; the D gene is possibly TRBD1 (5 bases). Trimming pared 2 bases from V and 8 bases from J, leaving 9 bases between. This CDR3 spans 12 amino acids. Per germline, CDR1 SGHVS and CDR2 FQNEAQ.

V gene TRBV7-3 combines with J gene TRBJ2-2, with no clear D. The CDR3 runs 16 residues. Germline CDR1 and CDR2: SGHTA and FQGTGA. V was cut by 1 base and J by 0 bases, with 9 bases left in between. CDR3 sequence (DNA): TGTGCCAGCAGCTTAATCCAGCTAGCGAACACCGGGGAGCTGTTTTTT. Protein sequence: CASSLIQLANTGELFF.

This clone was seen just once. V gene TRBV9 combines with J gene TRBJ2-2, with D tentatively TRBD2 (6 bases). V was trimmed by 4 bases and J by 2 bases, leaving 24 bases between them. Germline CDR1 SGDLS, CDR2 YYNGEE. The CDR3 extends over 19 amino acids. CDR3 bases: TGTGCCAGCAGCCCACCCAGAGGGACTGGAGAATTCAACACCGGGGAGCTGTTTTTT. It specifies CASSPPRGTGEFNTGELFF.

The chain employs TRBV6-5 and TRBJ2-4; D is possibly TRBD2 (6 bases). Germline V gene sequence: CDR1 MNHEY, CDR2 SVGAGI. The CDR3 has 11 residues. Trimming took 2 bases from V and 15 from J, leaving 11 bases between them. The CDR3 region is CASSYGGERYF. In DNA, the CDR3 is TGTGCCAGCAGTTACGGCGGGGAACGGTACTTC.

The chain is built from TRBV29-1 and TRBJ2-3; weak D call: TRBD2 (5 bases). This CDR3 has 12 residues. V lost 8 bases and J 2 bases, leaving 11 bases between the germline ends. Germline V gene sequence: CDR1 SQVTM, CDR2 ANQGSEA. CDR3 loop: CSLTRDTDTQYF. The CDR3 nucleotides are TGCAGCCTTACCCGGGACACAGATACGCAGTATTTT.

This chain links TRBV2 with TRBJ1-4; 10 bases match TRBD1. This CDR3 is built from 14 residues. Germline CDR1 SNHLY, CDR2 FYNNEI. J was trimmed by 8 bases and V by 4 bases; bases with no gene match: 4. The CDR3 sequence: CASSAGQGVEKLFF. CDR3 sequence (DNA): TGTGCCAGCAGTGCCGGACAGGGGGTAGAAAAACTGTTTTTT.

The V and J genes are TRBV11-2 and TRBJ2-7; no definite D call. This CDR3 comprises 14 residues. V was cut by 1 base and J by 3 bases, with 10 bases left in between. Germline lookup yields CDR1 SGHAT and CDR2 FQNNGV. CDR3 amino acids: CASSLAVPIYEQYF. The DNA for the CDR3 is TGTGCCAGCAGCTTAGCGGTCCCGATCTACGAGCAGTACTTC. The variable domain in full, completed from reference TRBV11-2 and TRBJ2-7, reads EAGVAQSPRYKIIEKRQSVAFWCNPISGHATLYWYQQILGQGPKLLIQFQNNGVVDDSQLPKDRFSAERLKGVDSTLKIQPAKLEDSAVYLCASSLAVPIYEQYFGPGTRLTVT.

V and J are TRBV30 and TRBJ2-4; 8 positions match TRBD2. Germline lookup yields CDR1 GTSNPN and CDR2 SVGIG (reference sequence). CDR3 length: 14 residues. Trimming cost V 3 bases and J 5 bases; bases outside gene matches: 6. The DNA of the CDR3 is TGTGCCTGGAGCCCGGCGGGAGGTCAAAACATTCAGTACTTC. It translates to CAWSPAGGQNIQYF. Full variable domain (rest looked up from reference TRBV30 and TRBJ2-4): SQTIHQWPATLVQPVGSPLSLECTVEGTSNPNLYWYRQAAGRGLQLLFYSVGIGQISSEVPQNLSASRPQDRQFILSSKKLLLSDSGFYLCAWSPAGGQNIQYFGAGTRLSVL.

Worth noting for this clone: One junction end does not reproduce the germline sequence, and a read error may be involved. The chain is built from TRBV5-1 and TRBJ2-2; a possible D gene is TRBD1 (6 bases). The CDR3 is made up of 15 amino acids. The germline CDR1 and CDR2 sequences are SGHRS and YFSETQ. The CDR3 loop is CASCLSGVDTGELFF. Here the CDR3 DNA reads TGCGCCAGCTGCTTGTCAGGGGTGGACACCGGGGAGCTGTTTTTT.

There are a few counts of this clone. The chain uses TRBV2 and TRBJ2-7, with 10 positions matching TRBD1. CDR1 and CDR2 (germline): SNHLY, FYNNEI. There are 13 residues in the CDR3. With V trimmed by 6 bases and J by 5 bases, 4 bases remained unmatched. This CDR3 is CASSRDRGDEQYF. Written as DNA, the CDR3 is TGTGCCAGCAGCCGGGACAGGGGAGACGAGCAGTACTTC.

As to this clone: At one end the junction does not follow the germline gene, possibly because of a read error. V gene TRBV3-1 (or the pseudogene TRBV3-2) combines with J gene TRBJ2-5; 9 nucleotides align to TRBD1. Germline CDR1 reads LGHDT; CDR2 reads YNNKEL (reference sequence). The CDR3 loop spans 14 amino acids. The CDR3 DNA reads as TGTGCCAGCACCCAAAGGGACAGGGAGGAGACCCAGTACTTC. Amino acid sequence: CASTQRDREETQYF.